This TCR beta chain appears in the sequencing data of a study of siplizumab effects on memory and regulatory T cells. Points from the study as a whole: Naive T cell populations appeared to exhibit greater diversity than memory cells and appeared to be major alloresponse contributors. Of the alloreactive clones, only a minor fraction mapped to unstimulated subsets. Proliferating CD4+ or CD8+ clones, roughly 75-95% of them, lacked an assignable naive or memory phenotype.

V was cut by 4 bases and J by 1 base, with 12 bases left in between. The CDR3 extends over 15 amino acids. The V gene's germline CDR1 is LNHNV and CDR2 YYDKDF (reference sequence). Roughly 10^5 TCR templates underwent assay in every sample. TCRdb's copy holds only in-frame clones and misses some; the assay was immunoSEQ multiplex PCR. The sample lists about 110,000 clones; roughly 90% were seen once. Worth noting for this clone: Its specificity is not known.

The chain uses TRBV15 and TRBJ2-3, with D possibly TRBD2 on 6 matching bases. The sequence came from a human donor in good health. The sample taken for sequencing was CD4+ T cells sorted from blood. The CDR3 sequence is CATSTWRGGTDTQYF. In DNA, the CDR3 is TGTGCCACCAGCACTTGGCGCGGGGGCACAGATACGCAGTATTTT.